What follows are 14 T cell receptor beta chains derived from one specimen sequenced in a study of T cells in Graves' hyperthyroidism and ophthalmopathy. RNA transcripts gave rise to amplified TCR beta CDR3 regions. The HTBI primer set served for first-round RT-PCR of the TCR CDR3. TCRdb reprocessed the multiplex PCR reads via MiXCR and lists one record per CDR3 protein. The data hold some 740,000 distinct CDR3 sequences, with 14% observed a single time. Source material: blood. The receptors were gathered from a woman younger than 35 with Graves' hyperthyroidism.

This clonotype was detected many times. The chain carries TRBV4-3 and TRBJ1-1, with D unclear. CDR3 length: 15 amino acids. Between the trimmed V and J ends, which lost 0 bases and 2 bases, there was a span of 10 bases. From germline, CDR1 is LGHNA and CDR2 YSLEER. For the CDR3, the DNA is TGCGCCAGCAGCCAAGATGGGCGGGCCAACACTGAAGCTTTCTTT. Protein sequence: CASSQDGRANTEAFF.

A few counts support this clonotype. The genes are TRBV7-9 and TRBJ2-4, with D possibly matching TRBD1 (5 bases). The CDR3 sequence is 14 residues long. Germline V gene lookup returns CDR1 SEHNR and CDR2 FQNEAQ (reference sequence). Deletions cut 3 bases from V and 3 bases from J, with 9 bases between. As DNA, the CDR3 is TGTGCCAGCAGCTTTCCCAGGGACAAAAACATTCAGTACTTC. Translation: CASSFPRDKNIQYF. Combining the CDR3 with reference TRBV7-9 and TRBJ2-4 gives the whole variable domain DTGVSQNPRHKITKRGQNVTFRCDPISEHNRLYWYRQTLGQGPEFLTYFQNEAQLEKSRLLSDRFSAERPKGSFSTLEIQRTEQGDSAMYLCASSFPRDKNIQYFGAGTRLSVL.

This clonotype was observed many times. The V and J genes are TRBV27 and TRBJ2-7; D possibly corresponds to TRBD2 (6 bases). V was pared by 4 bases and J by 6 bases, with 10 bases between. Germline-derived CDR1 and CDR2 are MNHEY and SMNVEV (reference sequence). CDR3 length: 12 amino acids. CDR3 coding DNA: TGTGCCAGCAGTTCTATGGGAGGCGAGCAGTACTTC. It is translated as CASSSMGGEQYF.

A word on this clonotype: A much larger clone lies one base from this, so it may be a read error. Likely a read error: the CDR3 ends without its conserved phenylalanine or tryptophan. The chain has TRBV11-2 and TRBJ2-4; D not certain. The CDR3 extends over 17 amino acids. The V end lost 1 base, the J end lost 0 bases, and 13 bases lay between the germline ends. The V gene's germline CDR1 is SGHAT and CDR2 FQNNGV. This CDR3 reads CASSLVPQILAKNIQYL. CDR3 bases: TGTGCCAGCAGCTTAGTCCCGCAGATTCTAGCCAAAAACATTCAGTACCTC.

This clonotype showed up just a few times. The genes are TRBV7-9 and TRBJ1-2; D uncertain. Germline CDR1 reads SEHNR; CDR2 reads FQNEAQ (reference sequence). The CDR3 extends over 16 amino acids. Trimming removed 4 bases at V and 0 bases at J, with 15 bases between. This CDR3 reads CASSSTALSANYGYTF. DNA of the CDR3: TGTGCCAGCAGCTCCACGGCCCTGTCGGCTAACTATGGCTACACCTTC.

This clonotype was picked up many times. The rearrangement links TRBV28 to TRBJ2-7; D is uncertain. Trimming pared 2 bases from V and 6 bases from J, leaving 14 bases between. This CDR3 comprises 14 residues. The germline CDR1 and CDR2 sequences are MDHEN and SYDVKM. The CDR3 loop reads CASSLVPLMGEQYF. CDR3 nucleotide sequence: TGTGCCAGCAGTTTAGTACCTCTCATGGGCGAGCAGTACTTC.

This clonotype was detected only a few times. The V gene is TRBV20-1, the J gene TRBJ2-7; no firm D call. CDR1 DFQATT and CDR2 SNEGSKA come from the germline V gene (reference sequence). CDR3 length equals 13 residues. V lost 6 bases and J lost 4, with 16 bases in between. The CDR3 DNA reads as TGCAGTGCCCCCCAGGTAGATCTGTACGAGCAGTACTTC. This sequence encodes CSAPQVDLYEQYF.

This clonotype was detected a few times. The chain carries TRBV3-1 and TRBJ2-1, with D possibly being TRBD2 (6 bases). Germline values: CDR1 LGHDT, CDR2 YNNKEL (reference sequence). The V end was cut by 1 base, the J end by 4 bases, with 29 bases between. There are 21 residues in the CDR3. Here the CDR3 reads CASSQAVGVAPGLAVYNEQFF. The CDR3 DNA reads as TGTGCCAGCAGCCAAGCAGTGGGAGTGGCACCGGGACTGGCGGTTTACAATGAGCAGTTCTTC.

This clonotype was seen at least ten times. The chain employs TRBV24-1 and TRBJ2-1; TRBD2 matches 11 bases. From germline, CDR1 is KGHDR and CDR2 SFDVKD. V shed 7 bases and J 6 bases; nucleotides not matched to a gene: 7. The CDR3 loop spans 15 amino acids. In nucleotides, the CDR3 is TGTGCCACCAGATACGGGACTAGCGGCACCAATGAGCAGTTCTTC. Translating it yields CATRYGTSGTNEQFF.

The V call is TRBV4-2, the J call TRBJ2-5; D assignment may be TRBD1 or TRBD2 (6 bases each). The CDR3 loop spans 16 amino acids. Trimming took 0 bases from V and 0 from J, leaving 11 bases between them. CDR1 is LGHNA and CDR2 is YNFKEQ in the germline V gene. CDR3 sequence: CASSQDGGPDQETQYF. The CDR3 region has the DNA TGTGCCAGCAGCCAAGATGGGGGGCCAGACCAAGAGACCCAGTACTTC.

The rearrangement joins TRBV12-3 or TRBV12-4 to TRBJ1-5, with TRBD1 matching over 11 bases. The CDR3 length is 15 residues. The J segment lost 4 bases and the V segment lost 7 bases, leaving 6 bases of the junction unmatched. The CDR3 region is CASKSDRGLNQPQHF. Written as DNA, the CDR3 is TGTGCCAGCAAATCGGACAGGGGGCTGAATCAGCCCCAGCATTTT.

Here the CDR3 DNA reads TGTGCCAGCAGCTCGATGAGGGGTCAGGGAAACATTCAGTACTTC. Translated: CASSSMRGQGNIQYF. V gene TRBV7-2 combines with J gene TRBJ2-4; the D call may be TRBD1 or TRBD2 (5 bases each). The CDR3 contains 15 residues. V was cut by 4 bases and J by 6 bases, with 16 bases left in between. Per germline, CDR1 SGHTA and CDR2 FQGNSA.

This clonotype came up many times. The rearrangement joins TRBV20-1 to TRBJ1-1; D remains unclear. Trimming removed 5 bases from V and 0 bases from J, with 7 bases in between. Per the germline V gene, CDR1 is DFQATT and CDR2 is SNEGSKA (reference sequence). The CDR3 totals 12 residues. CDR3 nucleotide sequence: TGCAGTGCTGTCGGTTTGAACACTGAAGCTTTCTTT. It translates to CSAVGLNTEAFF.

This chain links TRBV10-3 with TRBJ2-7; TRBD1 might be the D (6 bases). This CDR3 is built from 14 residues. Germline assignment: CDR1 ENHRY and CDR2 SYGVKD. Trimming stripped 2 bases from V and 7 bases from J, with 15 bases between. CDR3 protein: CAISEGRQGQEQYF. The DNA for the CDR3 is TGTGCCATCAGTGAGGGACGGCAGGGGCAAGAGCAGTACTTC.